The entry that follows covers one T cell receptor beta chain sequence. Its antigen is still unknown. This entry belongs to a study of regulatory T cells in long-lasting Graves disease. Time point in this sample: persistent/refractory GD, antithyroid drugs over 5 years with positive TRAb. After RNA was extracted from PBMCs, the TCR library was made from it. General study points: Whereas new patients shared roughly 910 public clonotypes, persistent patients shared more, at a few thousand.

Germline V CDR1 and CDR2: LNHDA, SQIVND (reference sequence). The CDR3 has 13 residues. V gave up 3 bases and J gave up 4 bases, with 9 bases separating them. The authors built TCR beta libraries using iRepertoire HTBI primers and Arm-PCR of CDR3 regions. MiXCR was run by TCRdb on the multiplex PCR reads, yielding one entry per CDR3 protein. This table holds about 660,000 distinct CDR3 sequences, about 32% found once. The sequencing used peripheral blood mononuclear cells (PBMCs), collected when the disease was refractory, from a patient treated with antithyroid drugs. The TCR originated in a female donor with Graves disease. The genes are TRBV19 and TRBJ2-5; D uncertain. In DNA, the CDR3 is TGTGCCAGTAGTATGGGTTACCGAGAGACCCAGTACTTC. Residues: CASSMGYRETQYF.